Reported below is one T cell receptor beta chain. Its target is not known. CDR1 is MDHEN and CDR2 is SYDVKM in the germline V gene. J gave up 4 bases and V 1 base, and 4 bases lay outside the gene matches. The CDR3 totals 15 residues. This sample was taken from a study of human T cells and chemical hapten exposure. MiXCR, applied by TCRdb to the RACE reads, yields one record per CDR3 protein. The table has more than 250,000 distinct CDR3 sequences, 7.5% to 10% seen once. Notes on the study in general: Sensitizing with DPC caused no change in TCRs above 1 in 1000 frequency.

Time point specified: pre-sensitization, week 0. Treatment given: therapeutic diphenylcyclopropenone sensitization with weekly scalp DPC. It was from unfractionated whole blood that total RNA was extracted. The material was whole blood, obtained in connection with sensitization to the hapten diphenylcyclopropenone (DPC). V and J are TRBV28 and TRBJ2-3, with 8 bases fitting TRBD2. This sequence originates from a woman between 40 and 55 years old with alopecia areata. Some clones in this sample may be carry-over from other donors' samples. The CDR3 coding sequence is TGTGCCAGCAGTTTATTCGGACTAGCTTCAGATACGCAGTATTTT. It is translated as CASSLFGLASDTQYF.